The 8 T cell receptor beta chains presented below share a single source sample, sequenced in a study of shared clonotypes between healthy human individuals. Clones were sequenced by immunoSEQ multiplex PCR, and TCRdb holds only the in-frame ones, with some missing. The sample shows 980,000 or so clones, more than 75% of them seen only once. The sample comprised memory CD4+ T cells sorted from blood. As for subset: CD45RA-negative fraction. The receptor source for this set is a man aged 18 to 30 in good health.

This clone occurred a few times. This rearrangement joins TRBV5-1 to TRBJ2-5; 10 nucleotides agree with TRBD2. The J segment lost 5 bases and the V segment lost 5 bases, leaving 9 bases of the junction unmatched. The germline CDR1 and CDR2 sequences are SGHRS and YFSETQ. This CDR3 region has 15 residues. The CDR3 loop reads CASSLITSGDETQYF. In nucleotides, the CDR3 is TGCGCCAGCAGTCTGATCACTAGCGGGGACGAGACCCAGTACTTC.

The V gene is TRBV5-4, the J gene TRBJ2-1; D unclear. Between the trimmed V and J ends, which lost 1 base and 0 bases, there was a span of 11 bases. Germline values: CDR1 SGHNT, CDR2 YYREEE (reference sequence). CDR3 length equals 16 residues. CDR3 in amino acids: CASSLYGPSSYNEQFF. CDR3 in DNA: TGTGCCAGCAGCTTGTACGGTCCGAGCTCCTACAATGAGCAGTTCTTC.

The chain recombines TRBV27 with TRBJ1-5, with 11 bases that match TRBD1. Germline values: CDR1 MNHEY, CDR2 SMNVEV (reference sequence). The CDR3 is 15 amino acids. The J segment lost 2 bases and the V segment lost 7 bases, leaving 4 bases of the junction unmatched. CDR3: CASKDRGLGNQPQHF. CDR3 nucleotide sequence: TGTGCCAGCAAGGACAGGGGGCTTGGCAATCAGCCCCAGCATTTT.

The chain carries TRBV28 and TRBJ1-1; D perhaps matches TRBD1 (6 bases). CDR1 and CDR2 (germline): MDHEN, SYDVKM. The CDR3 has 15 amino acids. V was cut by 7 bases and J by 0 bases, with 15 bases left in between. The CDR3 is CASNRQALMNTEAFF. Written as DNA, the CDR3 is TGTGCCAGCAATCGACAGGCTCTCATGAACACTGAAGCTTTCTTT.

The gene calls are TRBV7-2 and TRBJ2-7; 9 nucleotides match TRBD1. Losses at the gene ends were 1 base for V and 2 bases for J; bases not matched to a gene: 3. The CDR3 loop spans 15 amino acids. Per the germline V gene, CDR1 is SGHTA and CDR2 is FQGNSA. The CDR3 sequence: CASSLVRDRAYEQYF. CDR3 coding DNA: TGTGCCAGCAGCTTAGTGAGGGACAGGGCCTACGAGCAGTACTTC.

The chain employs TRBV2 and TRBJ2-5, with D possibly TRBD2 on 6 matching bases. CDR1 and CDR2 from the germline V gene are SNHLY and FYNNEI. The CDR3 has 12 residues. V dropped 10 bases and J dropped 3 bases, with 12 bases sitting between them. The CDR3 protein is CATRREEETQYF. CDR3 DNA: TGTGCCACCAGGCGGGAAGAAGAGACCCAGTACTTC.

The chain combines TRBV5-1 with TRBJ1-1; possibly TRBD1 for D (5 bases). Trimming left V 3 bases short and J 2 bases short, with 14 bases between. Germline V lookup: CDR1 SGHRS, CDR2 YFSETQ. The CDR3 has 15 amino acids. In DNA, the CDR3 is TGCGCCAGCAGCTACCCCGTCGGGGGAAACACTGAAGCTTTCTTT. This translates into CASSYPVGGNTEAFF.

This clone has a handful of counts. The chain combines TRBV10-2 with TRBJ1-1, with D maybe TRBD1 (6 bases). Germline CDR1 is WSHSY and CDR2 is SAAADI. V dropped 2 bases and J dropped 11 bases, with 12 bases sitting between them. This CDR3 comprises 12 residues. CDR3 residues: CASSEQQGHAFF. The CDR3 region has the DNA TGCGCCAGCAGTGAGCAACAGGGTCACGCTTTCTTT.